A selection of T cell receptor beta chains follows, all from one sample in a study of blood T cell repertoires in COVID-19. Sequencing was performed with immunoSEQ multiplex PCR; in TCRdb, only in-frame clones are kept and a portion is missing. The table includes about 60,000 clones, about 91% detected once. Sequencing used peripheral blood. These receptors were obtained from a man in his sixties with acute or convalescent COVID-19. The CDR3 runs from the conserved cysteine through the conserved F or W. D genes are given only for firm matches. The size of a clone is reported for some rows only, either as once, few or many, or as a class for expanded clones.

size	V	J	D	DNA	CDR3
once	TRBV19	TRBJ2-5	TRBD1	TGTGCCAGTAGTACTCGGACAGGGGGCGGGGAGACCCAGTACTTC	CASSTRTGGGETQYF
NA	TRBV9	TRBJ2-2	TRBD2	TGTGCCAGCAGCCCCGGACTAGCGGGAGAAACCGGGGAGCTGTTTTTT	CASSPGLAGETGELFF
NA	TRBV19	TRBJ1-2	NA	TGTGCCAGTAGTTCCTCCCGGGCGGGGTTCGGCTATGGCTACACCTTC	CASSSSRAGFGYGYTF
NA	TRBV29-1	TRBJ2-1	TRBD2	TGCAGCGTTGACCCTTTACTAGCGGGAGGCCTCTCCTACAATGAGCAGTTCTTC	CSVDPLLAGGLSYNEQFF
NA	TRBV4-2	TRBJ2-5	TRBD2	TGTGCCAGCAGCCCCTCCACTAGCGTACAAGAGACCCAGTACTTC	CASSPSTSVQETQYF
NA	TRBV28	TRBJ2-7	TRBD2	TGTGCCAGCAGTTGGGCTAGCGGAAGCTCCTACGAGCAGTACTTC	CASSWASGSSYEQYF
NA	TRBV5-1	TRBJ1-2	NA	TGCGCCAGCAGCTTGATGGGGGGAACTAACTATGGCTACACCTTC	CASSLMGGTNYGYTF
few	TRBV30	TRBJ1-2	NA	TGTGCCTGGAGTTCGATCCAAAATAGCTATGGCTACACCTTC	CAWSSIQNSYGYTF
NA	TRBV7-9	TRBJ2-2	TRBD2	TGTGCCAGCAGCTCCCCGGGGACTAGCGGGACCACCGGGGAGCTGTTTTTT	CASSSPGTSGTTGELFF
NA	TRBV6-2/TRBV6-3	TRBJ2-7	TRBD1	TGTGCCAGCAGCCCACTTTCCCCCCTAAACAGGGGGCCCCCAATTAGGCGATACGAGCAGTACTTC	CASSPLSPLNRGPPIRRYEQYF
NA	TRBV6-5	TRBJ1-2	TRBD1	TGTGCCAGCAGCGATACAGGGGTGGGCTATGGCTACACCTTC	CASSDTGVGYGYTF
NA	TRBV19	TRBJ2-7	NA	TGTGCCAGTAGTATAATGGGGGCCGAGTCCTACGAGCAGTACTTC	CASSIMGAESYEQYF
NA	TRBV11-2	TRBJ1-1	NA	TGTGCCAGCAGCTCCCTCCGGGTTGGGAACACTGAAGCTTTCTTT	CASSSLRVGNTEAFF
NA	TRBV28	TRBJ2-2	NA	TGTGCCAGCAGTTCTTGGGGGGTTTACACCGGGGAGCTGTTTTTT	CASSSWGVYTGELFF
NA	TRBV20-1	TRBJ1-1	NA	TGCAGTGCTAGAGATCTCGGACAGCCCTTCTTT	CSARDLGQPFF
once	TRBV24-1	TRBJ2-3	TRBD1	TGTGCCACCAGTGATCCGACAGGGGGTCCAGGAAGCACAGATACGCAGTATTTT	CATSDPTGGPGSTDTQYF
NA	TRBV5-1	TRBJ2-2	TRBD2	TGCGCCAGCTTGGGACTAGCGGGAGCGCCCGGGGAGCTGTTTTTT	CASLGLAGAPGELFF
NA	TRBV10-3	TRBJ2-2	TRBD2	TGTGCCATCAGTGGACCGACTAGCGGGTCCACCGGGGAGCTGTTTTTT	CAISGPTSGSTGELFF
NA	TRBV7-9	TRBJ2-7	NA	TGTGCCAGCAGCTTTCTTGGGGGCAGGAGCTCCTACGAGCAGTACTTC	CASSFLGGRSSYEQYF
NA	TRBV29-1	TRBJ1-6	TRBD1	TGCAGCATCAGGGACAGGGCCGATAATTCACCCCTCCACTTT	CSIRDRADNSPLHF
NA	TRBV29-1	TRBJ1-1	NA	TGCAGCGTTGAAGAGGCAGAAGCTTTCTTT	CSVEEAEAFF
NA	TRBV5-1	TRBJ1-2	NA	TGCGCCAGCAGCTTGGTTGTGGCAGTTGGTGGCTACACCTTC	CASSLVVAVGGYTF
NA	TRBV19	TRBJ2-4	NA	TGTGCCAGTAGTCCATCAGGTCTAGCCAAAAACATTCAGTACTTC	CASSPSGLAKNIQYF
NA	TRBV29-1	TRBJ1-2	NA	TGCAGCTCGTCGGAGGGCTACACCTTC	CSSSEGYTF
NA	TRBV2	TRBJ2-7	TRBD1	TGTGCCAGCAGTGTGGGACAGGGTCGCTACGAGCAGTACTTC	CASSVGQGRYEQYF
NA	TRBV7-3	TRBJ2-5	TRBD1	TGTGCCAGCAGCGATCGTGGGACAGCAGGGAAGTACTTC	CASSDRGTAGKYF
NA	TRBV11-2	TRBJ2-7	NA	TGTGCCAGCAGCCCTATAGCCTATACAGGATTAGGGCAGTACTTC	CASSPIAYTGLGQYF
NA	TRBV10-3	TRBJ2-3	NA	TGTGCCATCACGGGGGCGGGAGCAGATACGCAGTATTTT	CAITGAGADTQYF
NA	TRBV5-6	TRBJ2-1	TRBD2	TGTGCCAGCAGCTTCCGTCGGGGGGATGAGCAGTTCTTC	CASSFRRGDEQFF
NA	TRBV4-2	TRBJ1-2	TRBD1	TGTGCCAGCAGCCAAGTAGGGGGCAGGGGAGGTTATGGCTACACCTTC	CASSQVGGRGGYGYTF
NA	TRBV12-3/TRBV12-4	TRBJ2-1	NA	TGTGCCAGCAGTATGTCCGGTAACAATGAGCAGTTCTTC	CASSMSGNNEQFF
NA	TRBV24-1	TRBJ2-1	TRBD1	TGTGCCACGGGGACAGGTGCGTTTTTGGGTGAGCAGTTCTTC	CATGTGAFLGEQFF
NA	TRBV2	TRBJ2-7	TRBD2	TGTGCCAGCAGCGAACCGCGGGAGGCCCCAACCTACGAGCAGTACTTC	CASSEPREAPTYEQYF
NA	TRBV5-4	TRBJ2-7	TRBD1	TGTGCCAGCAGCCCCCCGGACAGGGGCGAGCAGTACTTC	CASSPPDRGEQYF
NA	TRBV15	TRBJ1-4	NA	TGTGCCACCAGCAGAGCCCCCGGGGGGTTAAATGAAAAACTGTTTTTT	CATSRAPGGLNEKLFF
NA	TRBV3-1/TRBV3-2	TRBJ2-1	TRBD2	TGTGCCAGCAGCCCGGGACTAGCGGGCCCCTACAATGAGCAGTTCTTC	CASSPGLAGPYNEQFF
NA	TRBV28	TRBJ2-7	TRBD2	TGTGCCAGCAGTTTGGGATTCCGTGGCGGGAGAAGGACCTACGAGCAGTACTTC	CASSLGFRGGRRTYEQYF
NA	TRBV18	TRBJ2-5	TRBD2	TGTGCCAGCTCCCCCGGACTAGCGGCTTCGGGGGAGACCCAGTACTTC	CASSPGLAASGETQYF
medium-sized	TRBV6-5	TRBJ1-2	NA	TGTGCCAGCAGAGATACCCGGGACATGTACCGAGGCTACACCTTC	CASRDTRDMYRGYTF
few	TRBV7-3	TRBJ1-4	NA	TGTGCCAGCACGACAGAGGAAAAACTGTTTTTT	CASTTEEKLFF
NA	TRBV30	TRBJ1-1	NA	TGTGCCTGGAGTGTACTGGACAGGAACACTGAAGCTTTCTTT	CAWSVLDRNTEAFF
NA	TRBV11-2	TRBJ1-1	NA	TGTGCCAGCAGCTTTTGGGCGAACACTGAAGCTTTCTTT	CASSFWANTEAFF
NA	TRBV10-3	TRBJ2-7	TRBD2	TGTGCCATCAGCACCGGGACTAGCGGATCCTACGAGCAGTACTTC	CAISTGTSGSYEQYF
NA	TRBV2	TRBJ1-2	NA	TGTGCCAGCAGTGAGCTGGGGCAGAACTATGGCTACACCTTC	CASSELGQNYGYTF
NA	TRBV10-1	TRBJ2-3	TRBD2	TGCGCCAGCAGTGACTGGGCCGGGACTAGCGGGAGCACAGATACGCAGTATTTT	CASSDWAGTSGSTDTQYF
NA	TRBV11-2	TRBJ2-5	TRBD1	TGTGCCAGCAGCTCTGGACAGGGGAGGGAGACCCAGTACTTC	CASSSGQGRETQYF
NA	TRBV5-1	TRBJ1-1	NA	TGCGCCAGCAGCCGGGAGGGTACAATCAACACTGAAGCTTTCTTT	CASSREGTINTEAFF
once	TRBV2	TRBJ1-2	NA	TGTGCCAGCAAGGAGGGTGCTAACTATGGCTACACCTTC	CASKEGANYGYTF
NA	TRBV27	TRBJ2-7	NA	TGTGCCAGCAGTTTAAAGGGACAATCCTACGAGCAGTACTTC	CASSLKGQSYEQYF
few	TRBV5-4	TRBJ2-7	TRBD2	TGTGCCAGCAGCTGGAAGGGCGGGAGGCCCTCGGAGCAGTACTTC	CASSWKGGRPSEQYF
NA	TRBV7-3	TRBJ1-1	NA	TGTGCCAGCAGCCCCCAGGGGAACACTGAAGCTTTCTTT	CASSPQGNTEAFF
NA	TRBV19	TRBJ2-6	TRBD1	TGTGCCAGTAGTATTGAGGACAGGGACGGACGTGGGGCCAACGTCCTGACTTTC	CASSIEDRDGRGANVLTF
NA	TRBV5-1	TRBJ2-3	TRBD2	TGCGCCAGCAGCTTGGGTGCACTAGCGGGAGGTAGCACAGATACGCAGTATTTT	CASSLGALAGGSTDTQYF
few	TRBV2	TRBJ1-5	NA	TGTGCCAGCAGTAGGACTCGCTACCAACTTAATCAGCCCCAGCATTTT	CASSRTRYQLNQPQHF
NA	TRBV3-1/TRBV3-2	TRBJ1-1	TRBD1	TGTGCCAGCAGTCGGGACAGGGGGAACACTGAAGCTTTCTTT	CASSRDRGNTEAFF
once	TRBV6-5	TRBJ2-7	NA	TGTGCCAGCAGTTGGAGCGCCCACTACGAGCAGTACTTC	CASSWSAHYEQYF
NA	TRBV28	TRBJ1-5	NA	TGTGCCAGCAGTTTTGGAGGGGATGTTCAGCCCCAGCATTTT	CASSFGGDVQPQHF